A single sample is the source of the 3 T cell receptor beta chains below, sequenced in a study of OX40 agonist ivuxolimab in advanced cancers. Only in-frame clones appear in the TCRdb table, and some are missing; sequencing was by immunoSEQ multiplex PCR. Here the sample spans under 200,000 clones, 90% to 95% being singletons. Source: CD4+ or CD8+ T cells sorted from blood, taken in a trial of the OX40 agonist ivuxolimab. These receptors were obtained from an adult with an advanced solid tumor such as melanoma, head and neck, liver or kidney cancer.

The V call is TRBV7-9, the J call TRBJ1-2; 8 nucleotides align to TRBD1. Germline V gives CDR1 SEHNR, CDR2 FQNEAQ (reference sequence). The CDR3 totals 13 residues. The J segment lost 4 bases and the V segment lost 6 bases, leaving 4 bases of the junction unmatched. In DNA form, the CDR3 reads TGTGCCAGCAGACAGACAGGGGCCTATGGCTACACCTTC. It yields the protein CASRQTGAYGYTF.

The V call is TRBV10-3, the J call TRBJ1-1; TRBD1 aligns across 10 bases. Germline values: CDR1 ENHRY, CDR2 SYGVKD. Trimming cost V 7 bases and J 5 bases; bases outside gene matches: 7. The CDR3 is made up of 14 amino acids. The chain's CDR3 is CAITRDRGDTEAFF. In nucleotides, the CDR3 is TGTGCCATCACTAGGGACAGGGGAGATACTGAAGCTTTCTTT.

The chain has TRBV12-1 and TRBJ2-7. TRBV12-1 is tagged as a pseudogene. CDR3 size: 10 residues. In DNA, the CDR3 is TGTGCCAGCGGTTCCTACGAGCAGTACTTC. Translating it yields CASGSYEQYF.